Many counts were recorded for the clone carrying this TCR beta chain. The antigen remains unidentified. The data were obtained in a study of regulatory T cells in long-lasting Graves disease. According to the study, TCR beta libraries were built with iRepertoire HTBI primers and CDR3-region Arm-PCR. A single record per CDR3 protein comes from TCRdb applying MiXCR to the multiplex PCR reads. The top ten hold approximately 16% of the sample, which has some 400,000 distinct CDR3 sequences, around 14% seen once. Trimming shortened V by 5 bases and J by 5 bases, and 17 bases separated the two germline ends. The CDR3 is 15 amino acids. CDR1 is SGHAT, CDR2 FQNNGV, per germline. Study-level points and caveats: Blood alone, not thyroid tissue, was studied. TCR diversity was lower in persistent Graves' patients (versus newly diagnosed ones).

Time point of the sample: newly diagnosed GD, antithyroid drugs for less than 3 months. Extracted PBMC RNA gave rise to the TCR library. These data also featured in a second study, about T cells in Graves' hyperthyroidism and ophthalmopathy. That report notes: Researchers ran a first-round RT-PCR on the TCR CDR3 using the HTBI primer set. Using 13 V-J features, a model discriminated ophthalmopathy from stable hyperthyroidism.

The sequence derives from a woman between 25 and 40 years old with Graves disease. The sequences come from peripheral blood mononuclear cells (PBMCs), collected at new diagnosis, from a patient treated with antithyroid drugs. This chain connects TRBV11-2 to TRBJ2-3; weak D call: TRBD2 (6 bases). CDR3 sequence (DNA): TGTGCCAGCAGCCCAGTCGGGGGAGCCCTAGATACGCAGTATTTT. It yields the protein CASSPVGGALDTQYF.